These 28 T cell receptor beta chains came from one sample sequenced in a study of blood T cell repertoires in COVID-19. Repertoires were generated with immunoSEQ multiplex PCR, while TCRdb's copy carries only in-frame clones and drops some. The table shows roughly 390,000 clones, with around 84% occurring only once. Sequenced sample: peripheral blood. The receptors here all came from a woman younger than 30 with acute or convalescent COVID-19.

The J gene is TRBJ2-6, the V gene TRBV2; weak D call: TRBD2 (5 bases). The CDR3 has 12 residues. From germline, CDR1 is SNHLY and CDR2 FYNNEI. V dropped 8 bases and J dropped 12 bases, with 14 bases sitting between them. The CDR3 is CASSERGSVLTF. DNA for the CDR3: TGTGCCAGCTCTGAACGGGGTTCCGTCCTGACTTTC. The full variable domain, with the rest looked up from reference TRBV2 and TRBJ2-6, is EPEVTQTPSHQVTQMGQEVILRCVPISNHLYFYWYRQILGQKVEFLVSFYNNEISEKSEIFDDQFSVERPDGSNFTLKIRSTKLEDSAMYFCASSERGSVLTFGAGSRLTVL.

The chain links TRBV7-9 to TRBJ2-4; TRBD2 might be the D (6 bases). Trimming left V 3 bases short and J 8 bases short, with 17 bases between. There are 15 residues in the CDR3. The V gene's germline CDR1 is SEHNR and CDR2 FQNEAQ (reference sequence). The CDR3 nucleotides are TGTGCCAGCAGCTTGTTTAAAGGACTACATCACATTCAGTACTTC. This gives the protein CASSLFKGLHHIQYF.

In DNA, the CDR3 is TGCGCCAGCACACGCACCGGGAGAATAGAGGAAGAGACCCAGTACTTC. It translates to CASTRTGRIEEETQYF. The chain has TRBV5-1 and TRBJ2-5; D perhaps matches TRBD2 (6 bases). CDR3 size: 16 residues. Trimming took off 6 bases at V and 3 bases at J, with 21 bases between the two ends. Per germline, CDR1 SGHRS and CDR2 YFSETQ.

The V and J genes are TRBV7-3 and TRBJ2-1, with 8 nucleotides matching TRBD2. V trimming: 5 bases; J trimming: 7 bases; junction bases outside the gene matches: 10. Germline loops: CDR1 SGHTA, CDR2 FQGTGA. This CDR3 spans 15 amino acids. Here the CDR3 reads CASSLSGGAQNEQFF. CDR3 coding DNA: TGTGCCAGCAGCCTATCCGGGGGGGCCCAGAATGAGCAGTTCTTC.

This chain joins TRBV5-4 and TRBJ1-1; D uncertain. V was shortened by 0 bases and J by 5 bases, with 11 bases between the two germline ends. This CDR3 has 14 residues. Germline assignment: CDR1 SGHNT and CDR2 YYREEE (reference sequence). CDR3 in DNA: TGTGCCAGCAGCTTGGTTTTCGGGGAGACTGAAGCTTTCTTT. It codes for CASSLVFGETEAFF.

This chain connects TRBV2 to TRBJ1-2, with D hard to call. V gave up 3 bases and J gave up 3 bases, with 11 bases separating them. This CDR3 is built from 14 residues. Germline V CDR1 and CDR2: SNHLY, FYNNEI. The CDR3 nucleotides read TGTGCCAGCAGTGATGCCCGACTGTACTATGGCTACACCTTC. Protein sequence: CASSDARLYYGYTF.

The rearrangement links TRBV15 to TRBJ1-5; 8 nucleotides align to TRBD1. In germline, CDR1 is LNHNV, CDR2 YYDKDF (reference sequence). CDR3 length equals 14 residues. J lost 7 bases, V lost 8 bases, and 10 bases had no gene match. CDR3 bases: TGTGCCACCCAGGCACAGACAGGGGAACAGCCCCAGCATTTT. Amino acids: CATQAQTGEQPQHF.

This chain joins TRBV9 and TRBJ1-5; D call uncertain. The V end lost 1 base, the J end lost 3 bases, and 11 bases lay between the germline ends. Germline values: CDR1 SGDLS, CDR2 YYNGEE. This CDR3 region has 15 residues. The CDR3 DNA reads TGTGCCAGCAGCGTAACGGGAGGATTCAATCAGCCCCAGCATTTT. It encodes CASSVTGGFNQPQHF.

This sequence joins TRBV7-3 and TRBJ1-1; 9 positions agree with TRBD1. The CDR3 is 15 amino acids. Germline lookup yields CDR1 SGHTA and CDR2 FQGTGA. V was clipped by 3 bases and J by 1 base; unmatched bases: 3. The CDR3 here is CASSFSGQGNTEAFF. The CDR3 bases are TGTGCCAGCAGCTTCTCGGGACAGGGGAACACTGAAGCTTTCTTT.

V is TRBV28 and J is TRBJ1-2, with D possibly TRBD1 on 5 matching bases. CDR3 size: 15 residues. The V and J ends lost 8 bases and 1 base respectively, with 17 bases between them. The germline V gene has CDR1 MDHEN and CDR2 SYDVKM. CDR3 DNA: TGTGCCAGCTCAATAATTGCAGGGATTAACTATGGCTACACCTTC. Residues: CASSIIAGINYGYTF.

The CDR3 region has the DNA TGTGCCAGCAGTTACTCTGTCGGGGGGCCCACTGAAGCTTTCTTT. Encoded protein: CASSYSVGGPTEAFF. This chain uses TRBV6-5 with TRBJ1-1, with D maybe TRBD1 (6 bases). This CDR3 region has 15 residues. V was cut by 0 bases and J by 4 bases, with 12 bases left in between. Germline V gene lookup returns CDR1 MNHEY and CDR2 SVGAGI.

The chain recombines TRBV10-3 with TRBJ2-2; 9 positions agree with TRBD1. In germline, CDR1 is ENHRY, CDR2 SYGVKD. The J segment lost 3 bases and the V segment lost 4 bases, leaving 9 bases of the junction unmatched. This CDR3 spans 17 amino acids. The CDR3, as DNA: TGTGCCATCAGTGTGCTTTGGGGACAGGGTTACACCGGGGAGCTGTTTTTT. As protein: CAISVLWGQGYTGELFF.

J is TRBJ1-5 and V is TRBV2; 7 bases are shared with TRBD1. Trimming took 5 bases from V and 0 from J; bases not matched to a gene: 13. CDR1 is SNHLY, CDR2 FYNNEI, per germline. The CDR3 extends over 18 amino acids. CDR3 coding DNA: TGTGCCAGCAGTAAATCAATTACAGGGGCGAGTAGCAATCAGCCCCAGCATTTT. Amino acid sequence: CASSKSITGASSNQPQHF.

The chain's CDR3 is CASSPGIPTGELFF. For the CDR3, the DNA is TGTGCCAGCAGCCCAGGGATCCCCACCGGGGAGCTGTTTTTT. This chain connects TRBV5-6 to TRBJ2-2; TRBD1 might be the D (5 bases). CDR3 length: 14 amino acids. The germline CDR1 and CDR2 sequences are SGHDT and YYEEEE. The V gene lost 4 bases and the J gene lost 4 bases, with 11 bases spanning the gap.

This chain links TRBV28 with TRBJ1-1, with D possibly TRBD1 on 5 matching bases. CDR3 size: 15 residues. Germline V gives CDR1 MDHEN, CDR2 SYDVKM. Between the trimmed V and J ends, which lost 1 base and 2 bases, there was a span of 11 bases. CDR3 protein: CASSLSLTANTEAFF. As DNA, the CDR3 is TGTGCCAGCAGTTTATCCCTGACAGCTAACACTGAAGCTTTCTTT.

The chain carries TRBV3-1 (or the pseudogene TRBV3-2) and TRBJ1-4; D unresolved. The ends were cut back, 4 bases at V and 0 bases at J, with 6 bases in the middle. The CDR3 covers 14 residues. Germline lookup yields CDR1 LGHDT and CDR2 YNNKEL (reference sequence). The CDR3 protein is CASSPPTTNEKLFF. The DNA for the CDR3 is TGTGCCAGCAGCCCCCCAACAACTAATGAAAAACTGTTTTTT.

Here the CDR3 reads CASSMWQEEKDYGYTF. CDR3 coding DNA: TGTGCCAGTAGTATGTGGCAGGAGGAGAAGGACTATGGCTACACCTTC. The chain recombines TRBV19 with TRBJ1-2; no clear D gene. Trimming removed 3 bases at V and 3 bases at J, with 17 bases between. The germline CDR1 and CDR2 sequences are LNHDA and SQIVND (reference sequence). The CDR3 contains 16 residues.

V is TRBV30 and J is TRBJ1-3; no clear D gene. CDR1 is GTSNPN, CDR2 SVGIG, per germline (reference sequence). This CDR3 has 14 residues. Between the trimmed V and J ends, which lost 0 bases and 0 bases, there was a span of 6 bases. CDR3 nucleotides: TGTGCCTGGAGTGTAACGAGCTCTGGAAACACCATATATTTT. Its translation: CAWSVTSSGNTIYF.

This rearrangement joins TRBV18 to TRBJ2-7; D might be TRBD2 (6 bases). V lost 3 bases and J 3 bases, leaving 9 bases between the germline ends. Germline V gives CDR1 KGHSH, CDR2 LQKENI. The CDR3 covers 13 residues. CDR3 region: CASSPLANYEQYF. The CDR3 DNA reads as TGTGCCAGCTCACCGCTAGCGAACTACGAGCAGTACTTC.

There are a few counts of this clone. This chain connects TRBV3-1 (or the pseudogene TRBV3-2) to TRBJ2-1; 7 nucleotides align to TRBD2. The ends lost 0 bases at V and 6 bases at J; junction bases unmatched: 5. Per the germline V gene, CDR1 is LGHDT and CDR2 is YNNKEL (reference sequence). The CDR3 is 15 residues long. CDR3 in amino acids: CASSQESREINEQFF. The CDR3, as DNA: TGTGCCAGCAGCCAAGAATCGCGGGAGATCAATGAGCAGTTCTTC.

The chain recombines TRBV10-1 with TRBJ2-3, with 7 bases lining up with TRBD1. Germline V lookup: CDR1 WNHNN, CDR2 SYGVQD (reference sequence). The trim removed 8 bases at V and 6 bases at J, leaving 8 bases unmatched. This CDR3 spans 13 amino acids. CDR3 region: CASRDRETDTQYF. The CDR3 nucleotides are TGCGCCAGCCGCGACAGGGAAACCGATACGCAGTATTTT.

CDR3 DNA: TGTGCCAGCAGCGCTGGCGCGGACGGGAAGAACACTGAAGCTTTCTTT. It yields the protein CASSAGADGKNTEAFF. The chain links TRBV9 to TRBJ1-1; the D is unclear. The V gene lost 3 bases and the J gene lost 1 base, with 16 bases spanning the gap. The germline V gene encodes CDR1 SGDLS and CDR2 YYNGEE. This CDR3 is built from 16 residues. Full variable domain (remainder filled in from reference TRBV9 and TRBJ1-1): DSGVTQTPKHLITATGQRVTLRCSPRSGDLSVYWYQQSLDQGLQFLIQYYNGEERAKGNILERFSAQQFPDLHSELNLSSLELGDSALYFCASSAGADGKNTEAFFGQGTRLTVV.

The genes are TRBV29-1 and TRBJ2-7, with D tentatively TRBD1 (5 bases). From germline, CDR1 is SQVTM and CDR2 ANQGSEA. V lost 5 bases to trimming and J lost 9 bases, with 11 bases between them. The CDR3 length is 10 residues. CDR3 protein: CSVFQGWQYF. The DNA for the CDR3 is TGCAGCGTTTTTCAGGGTTGGCAGTACTTC.

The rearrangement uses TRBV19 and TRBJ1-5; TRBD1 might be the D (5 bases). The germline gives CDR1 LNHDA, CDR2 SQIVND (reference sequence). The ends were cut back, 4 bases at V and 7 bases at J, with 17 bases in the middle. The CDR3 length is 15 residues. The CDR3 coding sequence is TGTGCCAGTAGTACTGACAGTCGTGGTTACCAGCCCCAGCATTTT. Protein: CASSTDSRGYQPQHF.

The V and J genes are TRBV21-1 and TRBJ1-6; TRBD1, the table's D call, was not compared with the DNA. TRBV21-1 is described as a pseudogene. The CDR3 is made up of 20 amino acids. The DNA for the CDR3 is TGTGCCAGCAGCAAAGAGGACGGGACAGGGGCTATCCCCTATAATTCACCCCTCCACTTT. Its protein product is CASSKEDGTGAIPYNSPLHF.

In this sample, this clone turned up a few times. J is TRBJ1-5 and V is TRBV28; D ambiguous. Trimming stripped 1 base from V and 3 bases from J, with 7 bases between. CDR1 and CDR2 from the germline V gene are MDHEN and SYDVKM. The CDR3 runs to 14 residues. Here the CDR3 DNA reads TGTGCCAGCAGTTTATCGGGGTCCAATCAGCCCCAGCATTTT. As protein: CASSLSGSNQPQHF. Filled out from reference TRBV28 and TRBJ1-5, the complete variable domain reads DVKVTQSSRYLVKRTGEKVFLECVQDMDHENMFWYRQDPGLGLRLIYFSYDVKMKEKGDIPEGYSVSREKKERFSLILESASTNQTSMYLCASSLSGSNQPQHFGDGTRLSIL.

The CDR3: CASSPLDRVNTEAFF. The CDR3 region has the DNA TGTGCCAGTAGTCCCCTAGACAGGGTGAACACTGAAGCTTTCTTT. The chain combines TRBV19 with TRBJ1-1; 7 bases match TRBD1. The V gene end was trimmed by 5 bases and the J gene end by 0 bases; junction bases not matched to a gene: 6. Per the germline V gene, CDR1 is LNHDA and CDR2 is SQIVND (reference sequence). CDR3 length: 15 amino acids.

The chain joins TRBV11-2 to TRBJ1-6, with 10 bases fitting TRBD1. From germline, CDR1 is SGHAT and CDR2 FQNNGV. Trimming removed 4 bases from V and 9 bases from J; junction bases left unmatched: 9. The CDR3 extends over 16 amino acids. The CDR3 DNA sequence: TGTGCCAGCAGCTCCCCGGGACAGGGGTTAGGTTCACCCCTCCACTTT. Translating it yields CASSSPGQGLGSPLHF.